The 14 T cell receptor beta chains in this list originate from one sample, sequenced in a study of OX40 agonist ivuxolimab in advanced cancers. Assay: immunoSEQ multiplex PCR; the TCRdb copy retains only in-frame clones and omits some. The sample records some 97,000 clones, under 95% being singletons. Sequenced material: CD4+ or CD8+ T cells sorted from blood, taken in a trial of the OX40 agonist ivuxolimab. The receptors were gathered from an adult with an advanced solid tumor such as melanoma, head and neck, liver or kidney cancer.

This sequence joins TRBV2 and TRBJ1-1; 7 bases are shared with TRBD1. The ends lost 1 base at V and 4 bases at J; junction bases unmatched: 6. This CDR3 contains 15 residues. Germline CDR1 SNHLY, CDR2 FYNNEI. In DNA, the CDR3 is TGTGCCAGCAGTGAAGACAGGGGTGGTGGCACTGAAGCTTTCTTT. It codes for CASSEDRGGGTEAFF.

The chain recombines TRBV5-1 with TRBJ2-6, with D uncertain. Germline V gene sequence: CDR1 SGHRS, CDR2 YFSETQ. Trimming took off 4 bases at V and 0 bases at J, with 17 bases between the two ends. This CDR3 has 18 residues. CDR3 nucleotide sequence: TGCGCCAGCAGCAATGGCGGTGGGATCGGCTCTGGGGCCAACGTCCTGACTTTC. Translation: CASSNGGGIGSGANVLTF.

The rearrangement links TRBV10-3 to TRBJ1-5; D is uncertain. Germline V CDR1 and CDR2: ENHRY, SYGVKD. The CDR3 is 14 amino acids. V was clipped by 2 bases and J by 5 bases, with 10 bases between them. In nucleotides, the CDR3 is TGTGCCATCAGTGAGAGAGCAGGAGATCAGCCCCAGCATTTT. This gives the protein CAISERAGDQPQHF.

This clone was recorded a few times. The genes are TRBV5-6 and TRBJ2-7; TRBD2 might be the D (6 bases). The V and J ends lost 0 bases and 6 bases respectively, with 13 bases between them. This CDR3 has 14 residues. Germline V gene sequence: CDR1 SGHDT, CDR2 YYEEEE. The CDR3 nucleotides are TGTGCCAGCAGCTTGGTTGGAGGGAACGGCGAGCAGTACTTC. It encodes CASSLVGGNGEQYF.

The CDR3 is CASSQEEARGSEQFF. CDR3 nucleotide sequence: TGCGCCAGCAGCCAAGAGGAAGCCCGAGGGAGTGAGCAGTTCTTC. The chain links TRBV4-3 to TRBJ2-1; perhaps TRBD2 as D (5 bases). CDR1 is LGHNA, CDR2 YSLEER, per germline. The CDR3 consists of 15 residues. V was trimmed by 0 bases and J by 9 bases, leaving 15 bases between them.

This clone has only one observation. This chain uses TRBV5-4 with TRBJ1-2; 7 nucleotides align to TRBD1. Germline V gene data show CDR1 as SGHNT and CDR2 as YYREEE (reference sequence). The CDR3 has 14 residues. The J segment lost 6 bases and the V segment lost 0 bases, leaving 5 bases of the junction unmatched. This CDR3 reads CASSLATGQDGYTF. CDR3 DNA sequence: TGTGCCAGCAGCTTGGCGACTGGACAGGATGGCTACACCTTC. The full variable domain, in which reference TRBV5-4 and TRBJ1-2 provide the parts outside the CDR3, is ETGVTQSPTHLIKTRGQQVTLRCSSQSGHNTVSWYQQALGQGPQFIFQYYREEENGRGNFPPRFSGLQFPNYSSELNVNALELDDSALYLCASSLATGQDGYTFGSGTRLTVV.

The V and J genes are TRBV5-1 and TRBJ1-2; no clear D. This CDR3 spans 12 amino acids. V dropped 0 bases and J dropped 7 bases, with 7 bases sitting between them. Germline V gene sequence: CDR1 SGHRS, CDR2 YFSETQ. CDR3 nucleotide sequence: TGCGCCAGCAGCTTGGCCGGTGGTGGCTACACCTTC. Protein product: CASSLAGGGYTF.

V is TRBV4-3 and J is TRBJ2-7, with 10 bases lining up with TRBD2. After removal of 0 bases from V and 2 bases from J, the junction contained 7 bases not matched to a gene. Per germline, CDR1 LGHNA and CDR2 YSLEER. This CDR3 is 17 amino acids long. The CDR3 reads CASSQDKASGRPYEQYF. The CDR3 DNA is TGCGCCAGCAGCCAAGATAAGGCTAGCGGGAGACCCTACGAGCAGTACTTC.

This chain joins TRBV6-5 and TRBJ2-7, with 8 bases identical to TRBD2. Germline CDR1 MNHEY, CDR2 SVGAGI. The CDR3 has 13 residues. Trimming cost V 7 bases and J 6 bases; bases outside gene matches: 8. CDR3 amino acids: CASTLPGGAEQYF. The CDR3 region has the DNA TGTGCCAGCACCCTCCCGGGGGGGGCCGAGCAGTACTTC.

The J gene is TRBJ2-3, the V gene TRBV7-2, with TRBD2 as a possible D gene (6 bases). Trimming took 5 bases from V and 1 from J, leaving 19 bases between them. The CDR3 length is 17 residues. Germline V gene lookup returns CDR1 SGHTA and CDR2 FQGNSA. CDR3 DNA sequence: TGTGCCAGCAGCATAAAAATCGACGGGACTCGCACAGATACGCAGTATTTT. As protein: CASSIKIDGTRTDTQYF.

The genes are TRBV7-2 and TRBJ2-7, with D possibly being TRBD1 or TRBD2 (5 bases each). Germline CDR1 SGHTA, CDR2 FQGNSA. The CDR3 covers 15 residues. V was pared by 1 base and J by 3 bases, with 13 bases between. The CDR3, as DNA: TGTGCCAGCAGCTTAGGGGGCCCTACTAGCTACGAGCAGTACTTC. Protein: CASSLGGPTSYEQYF. Based on the CDR3 plus reference TRBV7-2 and TRBJ2-7, the full variable domain is GAGVSQSPSNKVTEKGKDVELRCDPISGHTALYWYRQSLGQGLEFLIYFQGNSAPDKSGLPSDRFSAERTGGSVSTLTIQRTQQEDSAVYLCASSLGGPTSYEQYFGPGTRLTVT.

This clone was seen only once. The gene calls are TRBV4-2 and TRBJ1-2; D remains ambiguous. Germline V gene sequence: CDR1 LGHNA, CDR2 YNFKEQ. The CDR3 runs 14 residues. The germline V and J ends were trimmed by 4 bases and 5 bases, with 14 bases remaining between them. The CDR3 sequence: CASSPETRVYGYTF. DNA for the CDR3: TGTGCCAGCAGCCCAGAGACAAGGGTTTATGGCTACACCTTC.

V gene TRBV28 combines with J gene TRBJ1-5, with D uncertain. The length of the CDR3 is 14 residues. Trimming left V 3 bases short and J 1 base short, with 7 bases between. CDR1 is MDHEN and CDR2 is SYDVKM in the germline V gene. The CDR3 loop is CASSFAGSNQPQHF. The CDR3 nucleotides are TGTGCCAGCAGTTTCGCAGGCAGCAATCAGCCCCAGCATTTT.

The chain combines TRBV19 with TRBJ1-5; 7 bases agree with TRBD1. Germline V gives CDR1 LNHDA, CDR2 SQIVND (reference sequence). Trimming cost V 1 base and J 7 bases; bases outside gene matches: 10. This CDR3 spans 16 amino acids. This CDR3 is CASSIGARGQGQPQHF. CDR3 coding DNA: TGTGCCAGTAGTATAGGGGCGAGGGGGCAGGGACAGCCCCAGCATTTT. Based on the CDR3 plus reference TRBV19 and TRBJ1-5, the full variable domain is DGGITQSPKYLFRKEGQNVTLSCEQNLNHDAMYWYRQDPGQGLRLIYYSQIVNDFQKGDIAEGYSVSREKKESFPLTVTSAQKNPTAFYLCASSIGARGQGQPQHFGDGTRLSIL.